This is a list of T cell receptor beta chains from one sample in a study of cytomegalovirus exposure and HLA in healthy donors. Here immunoSEQ multiplex PCR was the method, and the copy in TCRdb shows in-frame clones only, minus some. The table has about 170,000 clones, roughly 84% seen once. The sample comprised PBMCs. The receptors here all came from a man younger than 40 in good health and CMV-seropositive. The conserved cysteine and the conserved F or W are not part of the CDR3 here.

>TRBV19
ASSMARRPNTEAF
>TRBV2
ASNPQGRAYEQY
>TRBV7-9
SSSPFGTGNEKLF
>TRBV29-1
SVELASGRTNEQF
>TRBV5-1
ASSLDSGRYTEAF
>TRBV10-1
ASSAGEATIYEQY
>TRBV11-3
ASSRRGQETQY
>TRBV19
ASTPWGERPNTEAF
>TRBV5-1
ASSLRQGGDEKLF
>TRBV5-5
ASSRLAPGNEQF
>TRBV19
ASSNRGTGNTEAF
>TRBV25-1
ASSEYVGGGNEKLF
>TRBV27
ASGRGGFTYNEQF
>TRBV7-3
ASSFSGTSDEQF
>TRBV5-8
ASSARQGVNEKLF
>TRBV2
ASRLAGVEQF
>TRBV7-3
ASSPSGQGYEQY
>TRBV15
ATSRDQNTIY
>TRBV9
ASSVVPRVGNEQF
>TRBV4-1
ASSQSAEGFIFLYNEQF
>TRBV10-3
AISEVGRRAQY
>TRBV10-2
ASSESVSGRPPYNEQF
>TRBV5-1
ASSLPDRRYGYT
>TRBV9
ASSKDRSGGNTIY
>TRBV7-9
ASSFSGDTDTQY
>TRBV7-9
ASSYTGYTEAF
>TRBV6-5
ASSPGGLDTQY
>TRBV6-5
ASSGGSVHEQY
>TRBV18
ASSLAGYEQY
>TRBV28
ASSLQREYYEQY
>TRBV19
ASHRGQGYGYT
>TRBV7-2
ASSLIQGPYNEQF
>TRBV27
ASSLYGQSYGYT
>TRBV2
ASSDRQTNTQY
>TRBV7-2
ASSRTSGRAAEQF
>TRBV19
ASSIGGSGSWNEQF
>TRBV18
ASSWDSYTDTQY
>TRBV6-1
ASSLAGGPQDTQY
>TRBV4-2
ASSQEGTSGYNEQF
>TRBV30
AWSPPGTGNNQPQH
>TRBV18
ASSPPGTGNEKLF
>TRBV5-6
ASSLWTGEQPQH